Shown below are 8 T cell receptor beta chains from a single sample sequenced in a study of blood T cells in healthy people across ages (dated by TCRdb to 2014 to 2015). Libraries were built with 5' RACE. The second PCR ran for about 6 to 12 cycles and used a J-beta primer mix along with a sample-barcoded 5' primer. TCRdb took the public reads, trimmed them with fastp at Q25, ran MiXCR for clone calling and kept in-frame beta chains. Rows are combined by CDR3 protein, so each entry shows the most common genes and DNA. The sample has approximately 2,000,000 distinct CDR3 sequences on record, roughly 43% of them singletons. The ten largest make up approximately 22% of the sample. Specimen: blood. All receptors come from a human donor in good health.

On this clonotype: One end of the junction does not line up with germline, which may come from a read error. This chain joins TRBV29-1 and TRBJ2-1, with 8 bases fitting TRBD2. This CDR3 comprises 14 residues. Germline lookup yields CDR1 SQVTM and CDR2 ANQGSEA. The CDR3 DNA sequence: TGCAGCGTTGATAGGCGGGGGGCTTACAGTGAGCGGTTCTTC. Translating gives CSVDRRGAYSERFF.

Here the CDR3 reads CSVLDSLTHEQYF. The CDR3 DNA sequence: TGCAGCGTTTTGGACAGCCTAACCCACGAGCAGTACTTC. The chain has TRBV29-1 and TRBJ2-4; D might be TRBD1 (6 bases). Matching the DNA end better, TRBJ2-7 makes the J call doubtful. From germline, CDR1 is SQVTM and CDR2 ANQGSEA. This CDR3 has 13 residues.

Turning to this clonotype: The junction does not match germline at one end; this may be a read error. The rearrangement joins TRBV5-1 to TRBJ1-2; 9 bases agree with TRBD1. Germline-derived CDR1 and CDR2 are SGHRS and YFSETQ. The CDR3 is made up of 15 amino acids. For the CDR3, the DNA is TGCGCCAGCAGCAAGGACAGGGGTTTCGGCTATGGCGACACCTTC. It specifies CASSKDRGFGYGDTF.

CDR3 DNA sequence: TGCAGTGCTAGACCCCAGGGCAGCACTTATAGCAATCAGCCCCAGCATTTT. It codes for CSARPQGSTYSNQPQHF. The chain uses TRBV20-1 and TRBJ1-5, with D possibly TRBD1 on 5 matching bases. The CDR3 covers 17 residues. Germline lookup yields CDR1 DFQATT and CDR2 SNEGSKA (reference sequence). V lost 2 bases to trimming and J lost 0 bases, with 17 bases between them.

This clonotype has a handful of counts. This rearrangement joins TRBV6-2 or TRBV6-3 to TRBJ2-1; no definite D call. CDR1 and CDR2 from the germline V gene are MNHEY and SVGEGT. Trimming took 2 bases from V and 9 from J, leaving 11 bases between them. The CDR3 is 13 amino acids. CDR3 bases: TGTGCCAGCAGTTACCTGGCCGCATCTGAGCAGTTCTTC. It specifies CASSYLAASEQFF.

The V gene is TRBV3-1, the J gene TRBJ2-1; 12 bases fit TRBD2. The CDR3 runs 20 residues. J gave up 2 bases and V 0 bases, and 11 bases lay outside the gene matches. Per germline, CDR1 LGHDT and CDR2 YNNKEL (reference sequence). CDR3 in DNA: TGTGCCAGCAGCCAAGATACGCGGCCTAGCGGGGGGGGGACCTACAATGAGCAGTTCTTC. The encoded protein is CASSQDTRPSGGGTYNEQFF.

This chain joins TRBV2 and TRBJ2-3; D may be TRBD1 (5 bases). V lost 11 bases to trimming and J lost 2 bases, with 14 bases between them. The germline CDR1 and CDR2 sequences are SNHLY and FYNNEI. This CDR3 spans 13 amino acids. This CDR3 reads CAAKGAPTDTQYF. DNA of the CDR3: TGTGCCGCCAAAGGGGCCCCCACAGATACGCAGTATTTT.

The CDR3 here is CASSLAPGGGGYTF. Written as DNA, the CDR3 is TGTGCCAGCAGCTTGGCCCCAGGGGGCGGCGGCTACACCTTC. The chain combines TRBV5-5 with TRBJ1-2; TRBD1 agrees at 8 bases. The germline V gene has CDR1 SGHKS and CDR2 YYEKEE (reference sequence). This CDR3 region has 14 residues. Trimming took 0 bases from V and 8 from J; bases not matched to a gene: 6.